This T cell receptor beta chain was captured by sequencing in a study of cytomegalovirus exposure and HLA in healthy donors. Study details: For the roughly 390 genotyped donors, 75% to 90% fell within the Caucasian-associated ancestry cluster. Study-wide points: Later genetic work tied a missense DCLRE1C variant to beta-chain V and J trimming.

Comments on this clone: Its antigen is not identified.

Use of 60 Vbeta and 13 Jbeta primers characterized the PCR. Clones were read by immunoSEQ multiplex PCR, and TCRdb kept only the in-frame ones, dropping some. The sample carries 200,000 to 250,000 clones, about 81% recorded once. The CDR3 has 15 residues. CDR1 is MNHEY, CDR2 SVGAGI, per germline. The germline V and J ends were trimmed by 2 bases and 5 bases, with 12 bases remaining between them. The sequence came from a middle-aged woman in good health and CMV-seronegative. Sample: PBMCs. The chain links TRBV6-5 to TRBJ2-2, with a tentative D call TRBD2 (6 bases). This CDR3 is CASSYVAGPTGELFF. DNA of the CDR3: TGTGCCAGCAGTTACGTGGCGGGGCCAACCGGGGAGCTGTTTTTT.